The 8 T cell receptor beta chains below all came from one sample that was sequenced in a study of T cell repertoires in cytomegalovirus infection. TCRdb reprocessed the reads via MiXCR and lists one record per CDR3 protein. The sample lists approximately 390,000 distinct CDR3 sequences; roughly 36% were seen once. Antigens for these TCRs are unknown. The sequencing used cultured PBMCs, collected from culture after CMV antigen stimulation. The receptors come from a human donor in good health (CMV status not recorded). Some clones in this sample may be carry-over from other donors' samples.

This clonotype was counted at least ten times. This rearrangement joins TRBV7-2 to TRBJ2-1; D is unresolved. The germline gives CDR1 SGHTA, CDR2 FQGNSA. This CDR3 comprises 14 residues. V was shortened by 1 base and J by 10 bases, with 14 bases between the two germline ends. CDR3 protein: CASSLEVSLREQFF. CDR3 bases: TGTGCCAGCAGCTTAGAAGTTTCCCTCAGGGAGCAGTTCTTC.

A single count supports this clonotype. The genes are TRBV10-3 and TRBJ1-6; D gene unclear. The CDR3 is made up of 15 amino acids. Between the trimmed V and J ends, which lost 2 bases and 0 bases, there was a span of 5 bases. Germline lookup yields CDR1 ENHRY and CDR2 SYGVKD. The CDR3 here is CAISEIDSYNSPLHF. The CDR3 nucleotides are TGTGCCATCAGTGAGATCGACTCCTATAATTCACCCCTCCACTTT.

The chain uses TRBV2 and TRBJ2-2; D not resolved. Trimming took 2 bases from V and 6 from J, leaving 16 bases between them. The germline CDR1 and CDR2 sequences are SNHLY and FYNNEI. CDR3 length: 16 amino acids. CDR3 amino acids: CASSESLTVTAGELFF. The DNA for the CDR3 is TGTGCCAGCAGTGAATCCCTCACGGTAACGGCCGGGGAGCTGTTTTTT. The entire variable domain, with the rest obtained from reference TRBV2 and TRBJ2-2, is as follows: EPEVTQTPSHQVTQMGQEVILRCVPISNHLYFYWYRQILGQKVEFLVSFYNNEISEKSEIFDDQFSVERPDGSNFTLKIRSTKLEDSAMYFCASSESLTVTAGELFFGEGSRLTVL.

The CDR3 is CASSYQGGRETQYF. The DNA for the CDR3 is TGTGCCAGCAGCTACCAGGGGGGCAGAGAGACCCAGTACTTC. The V gene is TRBV7-6, the J gene TRBJ2-5, with D possibly being TRBD1 (7 bases). Germline CDR1 reads SGHVS; CDR2 reads FNYEAQ. V was shortened by 4 bases and J by 4 bases, with 13 bases between the two germline ends. The CDR3 length is 14 residues.

The V call is TRBV27, the J call TRBJ1-6; perhaps TRBD1 as D (5 bases). CDR1 is MNHEY and CDR2 is SMNVEV in the germline V gene (reference sequence). This CDR3 region has 15 residues. Trimming shortened V by 4 bases and J by 7 bases, and 14 bases separated the two germline ends. The chain's CDR3 is CASSSRPGGNSPLHF. CDR3 coding DNA: TGTGCCAGCAGTTCCCGCCCGGGGGGAAATTCACCCCTCCACTTT.

Ten or more counts support this clonotype. The chain employs TRBV7-2 and TRBJ2-2; no clear D. From germline, CDR1 is SGHTA and CDR2 FQGNSA. Trimming left V 1 base short and J 7 bases short, with 7 bases between. The CDR3 runs to 13 residues. CDR3 coding DNA: TGTGCCAGCAGCTTAGTGGCGAGCGGGGAGCTGTTTTTT. Residues: CASSLVASGELFF.

This clonotype showed up many times. The chain is built from TRBV12-3 or TRBV12-4 and TRBJ1-2, with D unclear. V was clipped by 5 bases and J by 9 bases, with 19 bases between them. CDR3 size: 14 residues. The CDR3 region is CASSPRQTRGSYTF. CDR3 coding DNA: TGTGCCAGCAGTCCCCGCCAAACCCGAGGCAGCTACACCTTC.

The table lists this clonotype with a few counts. V and J are TRBV19 and TRBJ2-1, with TRBD2 as a possible D gene (5 bases). CDR3 length equals 14 residues. V dropped 7 bases and J dropped 2 bases, with 12 bases sitting between them. Germline V lookup: CDR1 LNHDA, CDR2 SQIVND (reference sequence). The CDR3 here is CASTLVGTYNEQFF. The CDR3 DNA follows: TGTGCCAGTACACTAGTGGGCACCTACAATGAGCAGTTCTTC. Using reference TRBV19 and TRBJ2-1 for the parts outside the CDR3, the full variable domain is DGGITQSPKYLFRKEGQNVTLSCEQNLNHDAMYWYRQDPGQGLRLIYYSQIVNDFQKGDIAEGYSVSREKKESFPLTVTSAQKNPTAFYLCASTLVGTYNEQFFGPGTRLTVL.